This is a list of T cell receptor beta chains from one sample in a study of T cell responses to AZD1222 COVID-19 vaccine. Using immunoSEQ multiplex PCR, the repertoire was profiled, and TCRdb retains in-frame clones only, with some absent. The table lists 98,000 or so clones, approximately 90% of them singletons. Here the sequenced sample was peripheral blood, taken on day 0 of AZD1222 vaccination. Receptors originate from an adult in good health. CDR3s include the opening cysteine and the closing phenylalanine or tryptophan. A D gene is named only where the DNA matches it firmly. Size is stated for part of the rows, as once, few or many counts, or as a class when the clone is expanded.

D	size	J	V	DNA	CDR3
.	.	TRBJ1-2	TRBV27	TGTGCCAGCAGTTTATCCCTTGGGTCCATTAACTATGGCTACACCTTC	CASSLSLGSINYGYTF
.	.	TRBJ1-2	TRBV12-3/TRBV12-4	TGTGCCAGCAGTCCGACCGGTAACTATGGCTACACCTTC	CASSPTGNYGYTF
TRBD1	.	TRBJ1-1	TRBV9	TGTGCCAGCAGACTACGGGACAGTATGAACACTGAAGCTTTCTTT	CASRLRDSMNTEAFF
TRBD2	few	TRBJ2-2	TRBV6-5	TGTGCCAGCAAAAGCGGGGACACCGGGGAGCTGTTTTTT	CASKSGDTGELFF
.	.	TRBJ1-1	TRBV19	TGTGCCAGTAGTAGAATGAACACTGAAGCTTTCTTT	CASSRMNTEAFF
.	.	TRBJ2-7	TRBV5-1	TGCGCCAGCAGCTTGCAGGGGTACTACGAGCAGTACTTC	CASSLQGYYEQYF
.	once	TRBJ1-2	TRBV7-9	TGTGCCAGCAGCTTAGGGTCATCGGACACGATCTATGGCTACACCTTC	CASSLGSSDTIYGYTF
.	.	TRBJ2-7	TRBV3-1/TRBV3-2	TGTGCCAGCAGCCAAGAAGGCCTCTACGAGCAGTACTTC	CASSQEGLYEQYF
.	.	TRBJ1-1	TRBV25-1	TGTGCCAGCAGTGAATATCCCAACCGGGCTTTCTTT	CASSEYPNRAFF
TRBD1	.	TRBJ1-5	TRBV15	TGTGCCACCAGCTCTCCGGGACAGGGGGGAAATCAGCCCCAGCATTTT	CATSSPGQGGNQPQHF
.	.	TRBJ2-7	TRBV4-1	TGCGCCAGCAGCCAAGGGGCATCCTACGAGCAGTACTTC	CASSQGASYEQYF
TRBD2	.	TRBJ2-1	TRBV7-9	TGTGCCAGCAGCCAAGGACTAGCGGGGGGGCTGCGGTTCTTC	CASSQGLAGGLRFF
.	.	TRBJ1-6	TRBV6-6	TGTGCCAGCAGCACCGACAGGAGCTCCTATAATTCACCCCTCCACTTT	CASSTDRSSYNSPLHF
.	few	TRBJ1-6	TRBV18	TGTGCCAGCTCACCCGCTACAGGGCAAGGGCCCCTCCACTTT	CASSPATGQGPLHF
.	once	TRBJ2-3	TRBV30	TGTGCCTGGAGTGGCTTACCGGGGCCAGGACCTAGCACAGATACGCAGTATTTT	CAWSGLPGPGPSTDTQYF
.	.	TRBJ1-2	TRBV5-1	TGCGCCAGCAGCTTCACTAACTATGGCTACACCTTC	CASSFTNYGYTF
.	.	TRBJ2-1	TRBV7-3	TGTGCCAGCAGCTTCGCCGGGACACACAATGAGCAGTTCTTC	CASSFAGTHNEQFF
.	.	TRBJ1-1	TRBV9	TGTGCCAGCAGCGTATCCACAGGGACGAACACTGAAGCTTTCTTT	CASSVSTGTNTEAFF
.	.	TRBJ2-1	TRBV25-1	TGTGCCAGCAGTGAATATGAAGGGTGGGGCAATGAGCAGTTCTTC	CASSEYEGWGNEQFF
.	.	TRBJ2-7	TRBV12-3/TRBV12-4	TGTGCCAGCAGCCTGCAGGGCTCCTACGAGCAGTACTTC	CASSLQGSYEQYF
.	.	TRBJ2-5	TRBV14	TGTGCCAGCAGCCAAGTAGTGGGCTATAAGTACTTC	CASSQVVGYKYF
TRBD2	.	TRBJ2-1	TRBV4-1	TGCGCCAGCAGCCAAGAGGAGCGGGGGGCCCACAATGAGCAGTTCTTC	CASSQEERGAHNEQFF
.	.	TRBJ1-2	TRBV11-2	TGTGCCAGCAGCTCGGGTCCGCGGGATGGCTACACCTTC	CASSSGPRDGYTF
.	.	TRBJ2-2	TRBV5-8	TGTGCCAGCAGCTTGGTTGGGTCCCCCCCCCACACCGGGGAGCTGTTTTTT	CASSLVGSPPHTGELFF
TRBD1	.	TRBJ2-2	TRBV24-1	TGTGCCACCAAGGACAGGGTGAGCACCGGGGAGCTGTTTTTT	CATKDRVSTGELFF
TRBD1	.	TRBJ1-1	TRBV13	TGTGCCAGCAGCCCTAGCGACAGGGGGCAGGGGACTGAAGCTTTCTTT	CASSPSDRGQGTEAFF
TRBD1	.	TRBJ1-2	TRBV5-8	TGTGCCAGCAGCTTGGCCGGAAGGGGGCTCTATGGCTACACCTTC	CASSLAGRGLYGYTF
.	.	TRBJ1-2	TRBV2	TGTGCCAGCAGTGAATTGGGGGCGCGTGATGGCTACACCTTC	CASSELGARDGYTF
TRBD1	.	TRBJ1-5	TRBV5-1	TGCGCCAGCAGCTCCTTCTCTTCCGGGACAGGGGGACGGGGGAATCAGCCCCAGCATTTT	CASSSFSSGTGGRGNQPQHF
.	.	TRBJ1-5	TRBV28	TGTGCCAGCAGTTGGGGGTTCGATCAGCCCCAGCATTTT	CASSWGFDQPQHF
.	.	TRBJ1-1	TRBV13	TGTGCCAGCAGCTTGACCGCTGAAGCTTTCTTT	CASSLTAEAFF
.	.	TRBJ2-3	TRBV28	TGTGCCAGCAGTTTAGTGGGGGGGCGAATGGATACGCAGTATTTT	CASSLVGGRMDTQYF
TRBD1	few	TRBJ2-7	TRBV10-3	TGTGCCATCATGGGACAGGGCCACGAGCAGTACTTC	CAIMGQGHEQYF
TRBD1	.	TRBJ1-4	TRBV7-8	TGTGCCAGCAGCCCCCGGGACAGCGCAACTAATGAAAAACTGTTTTTT	CASSPRDSATNEKLFF
.	.	TRBJ2-5	TRBV19	TGTGCCAGTAGTATCGTCAGTCAGCAGACCCAGTACTTC	CASSIVSQQTQYF
TRBD1	.	TRBJ2-3	TRBV5-1	TGCGCCAGCAGCTCCACAGGGGTGCTCACAGATACGCAGTATTTT	CASSSTGVLTDTQYF
.	.	TRBJ1-2	TRBV19	TGTGCCAGTATCCACACGTCCGGGCTGAACTATGGCTACACCTTC	CASIHTSGLNYGYTF
.	.	TRBJ2-3	TRBV3-1/TRBV3-2	TGTGCCAGCAGCCATAGGACGGACGACGGCACAGATACGCAGTATTTT	CASSHRTDDGTDTQYF
TRBD1	.	TRBJ2-5	TRBV14	TGTGCCAGCAGCCAGAGGACAGGGGGCGTGGAGACCCAGTACTTC	CASSQRTGGVETQYF
TRBD1	.	TRBJ2-7	TRBV27	TGTGCCAGCAGTCCCCGGACAGGGTTAATGGGGCAGTACTTC	CASSPRTGLMGQYF
.	.	TRBJ1-4	TRBV7-8	TGTGCCAGCAGCTTTTACAGGGAATCTAATGAAAAACTGTTTTTT	CASSFYRESNEKLFF
TRBD2	.	TRBJ2-5	TRBV3-1/TRBV3-2	TGTGCCAGCAGCCAGGGGGGACTAGCGGGGAAAGAGACCCAGTACTTC	CASSQGGLAGKETQYF
.	.	TRBJ2-7	TRBV5-1	TGCGCCAGCAGCTTGACGAAGGGGGTCTCTGAGCAGTACTTC	CASSLTKGVSEQYF
.	few	TRBJ1-3	TRBV2	TGTGCCAGCAGAAAAACACTAGAGGGAAACACCATATATTTT	CASRKTLEGNTIYF
.	once	TRBJ1-6	TRBV18	TGTGCCAGCTCACCAGGTATTACGGGGGAGTCACCCCTCCACTTT	CASSPGITGESPLHF
TRBD1	.	TRBJ1-5	TRBV4-1	TGCGCCAGCAGCCAATCGGGACAGGGTAGCAATCAGCCCCAGCATTTT	CASSQSGQGSNQPQHF
TRBD2	.	TRBJ2-6	TRBV30	TGTGCCTGGAGTGTACATAGCGGGATTGGGGCCAACGTCCTGACTTTC	CAWSVHSGIGANVLTF
.	.	TRBJ1-1	TRBV6-2/TRBV6-3	TGTGCCAGCAGTCAGGGGTGGGCGGCGAACACTGAAGCTTTCTTT	CASSQGWAANTEAFF
.	once	TRBJ2-7	TRBV10-2	TGCGCCAGCAGTAGGACTGAGTACGAGCAGTACTTC	CASSRTEYEQYF
TRBD2	.	TRBJ2-7	TRBV7-3	TGTGCCAGCAGCGGCCCGGGGGGTGAACAGTACTTC	CASSGPGGEQYF
TRBD2	once	TRBJ2-1	TRBV11-2	TGTGCCAGCAGCTCAAAGAGTGGGGGGGTTGGGAATGAGCAGTTCTTC	CASSSKSGGVGNEQFF
TRBD1	.	TRBJ1-6	TRBV30	TGTGCCTGGAGTGTAGACAGGGAGGCACCCCTCCACTTT	CAWSVDREAPLHF
.	.	TRBJ1-4	TRBV28	TGTGCCAGCAGTCCCGGGAATTCCAAAGAAAAACTGTTTTTT	CASSPGNSKEKLFF
.	.	TRBJ1-1	TRBV12-3/TRBV12-4	TGTGCCAGCAGTCCAGGGGACCCTGAAGCTTTCTTT	CASSPGDPEAFF
.	once	TRBJ1-4	TRBV5-7	TGTGCCAGCAGATTCCGGGAAAGGCCTACGGCGACAACTAATGAAAAACTGTTTTTT	CASRFRERPTATTNEKLFF
TRBD2	.	TRBJ2-1	TRBV6-5	TGTGCCAGCAGCACCGGGGGGGGAGACTACAATGAGCAGTTCTTC	CASSTGGGDYNEQFF
.	.	TRBJ2-2	TRBV24-1	TGTGCCGCTGGGAGAGCCAGGGAGGACACCGGGGAGCTGTTTTTT	CAAGRAREDTGELFF
TRBD2	once	TRBJ2-5	TRBV5-1	TGCGCCAGCACCATAGCGGGGGGCCAAGAGACCCAGTACTTC	CASTIAGGQETQYF